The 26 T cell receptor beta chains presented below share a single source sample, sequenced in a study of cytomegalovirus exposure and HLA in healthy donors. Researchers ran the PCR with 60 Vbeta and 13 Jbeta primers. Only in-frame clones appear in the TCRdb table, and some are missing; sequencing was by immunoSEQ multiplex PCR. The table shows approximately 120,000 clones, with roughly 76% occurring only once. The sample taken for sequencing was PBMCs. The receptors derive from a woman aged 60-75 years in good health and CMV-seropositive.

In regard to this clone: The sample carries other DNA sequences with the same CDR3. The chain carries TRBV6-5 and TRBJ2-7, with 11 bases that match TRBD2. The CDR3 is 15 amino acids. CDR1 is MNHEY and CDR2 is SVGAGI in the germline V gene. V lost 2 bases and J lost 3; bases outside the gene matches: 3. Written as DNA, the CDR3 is TGTGCCAGCAGTTACAGCCTAGCGGGGGGCTACGAGCAGTACTTC. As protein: CASSYSLAGGYEQYF.

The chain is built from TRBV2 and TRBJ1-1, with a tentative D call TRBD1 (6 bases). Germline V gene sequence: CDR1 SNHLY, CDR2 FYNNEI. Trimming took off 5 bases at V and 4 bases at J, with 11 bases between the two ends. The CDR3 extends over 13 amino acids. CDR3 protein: CASSYRARTEAFF. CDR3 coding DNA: TGTGCCAGCAGTTACAGGGCCCGCACTGAAGCTTTCTTT. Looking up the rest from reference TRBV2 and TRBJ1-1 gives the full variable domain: EPEVTQTPSHQVTQMGQEVILRCVPISNHLYFYWYRQILGQKVEFLVSFYNNEISEKSEIFDDQFSVERPDGSNFTLKIRSTKLEDSAMYFCASSYRARTEAFFGQGTRLTVV.

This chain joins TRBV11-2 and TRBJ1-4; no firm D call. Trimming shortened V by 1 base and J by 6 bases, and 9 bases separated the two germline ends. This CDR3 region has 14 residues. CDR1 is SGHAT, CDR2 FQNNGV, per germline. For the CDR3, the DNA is TGTGCCAGCAGCTTAGTCGGGTTTGATGAAAAACTGTTTTTT. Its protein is CASSLVGFDEKLFF.

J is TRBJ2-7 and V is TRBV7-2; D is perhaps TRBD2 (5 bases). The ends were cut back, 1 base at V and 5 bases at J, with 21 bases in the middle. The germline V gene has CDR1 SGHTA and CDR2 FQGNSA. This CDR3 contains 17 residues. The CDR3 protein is CASSLGGGSRGIHEQYF. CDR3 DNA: TGTGCCAGCAGCTTAGGGGGTGGGTCTAGAGGGATCCACGAGCAGTACTTC.

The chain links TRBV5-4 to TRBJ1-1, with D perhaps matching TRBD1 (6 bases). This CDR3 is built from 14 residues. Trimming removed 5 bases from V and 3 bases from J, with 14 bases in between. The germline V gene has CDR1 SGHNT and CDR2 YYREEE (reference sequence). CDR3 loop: CASSEDRLYTEAFF. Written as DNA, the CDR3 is TGTGCCAGCAGTGAGGACAGACTTTACACTGAAGCTTTCTTT.

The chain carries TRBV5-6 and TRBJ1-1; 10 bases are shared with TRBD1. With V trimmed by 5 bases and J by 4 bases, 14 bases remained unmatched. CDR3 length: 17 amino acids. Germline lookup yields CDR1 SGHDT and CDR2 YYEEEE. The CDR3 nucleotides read TGTGCCAGCAGTTTGCCGGACAGGGGGGGTTGGGTCACTGAAGCTTTCTTT. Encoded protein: CASSLPDRGGWVTEAFF.

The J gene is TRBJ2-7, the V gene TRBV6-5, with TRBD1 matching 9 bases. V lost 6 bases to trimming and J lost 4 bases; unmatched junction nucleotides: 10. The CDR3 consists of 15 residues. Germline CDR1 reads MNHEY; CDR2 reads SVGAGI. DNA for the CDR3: TGTGCCAGCAGCGACCAACAGGGGGCTGCTTACGAGCAGTACTTC. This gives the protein CASSDQQGAAYEQYF.

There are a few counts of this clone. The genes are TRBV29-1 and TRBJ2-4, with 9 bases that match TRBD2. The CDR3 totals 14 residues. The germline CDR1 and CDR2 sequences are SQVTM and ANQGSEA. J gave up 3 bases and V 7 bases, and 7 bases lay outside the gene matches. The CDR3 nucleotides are TGCAGCGGTTTCGCGGGGGGGAACAAAAACATTCAGTACTTC. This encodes CSGFAGGNKNIQYF.

CDR3 bases: TGTGCCAGCAGCCAAGCAAGGACAGGCTATGGCTACACCTTC. Translated: CASSQARTGYGYTF. This chain uses TRBV4-2 with TRBJ1-2; 7 bases fit TRBD1. Per the germline V gene, CDR1 is LGHNA and CDR2 is YNFKEQ. After removal of 1 base from V and 4 bases from J, the junction contained 3 bases not matched to a gene. The CDR3 is 14 amino acids.

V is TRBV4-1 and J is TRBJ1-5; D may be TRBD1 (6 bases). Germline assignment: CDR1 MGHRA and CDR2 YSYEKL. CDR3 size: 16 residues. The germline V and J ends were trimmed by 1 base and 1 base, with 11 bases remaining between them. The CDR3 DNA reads TGCGCCAGCAGCCAAGTGGGGACAAAAAGCAATCAGCCCCAGCATTTT. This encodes CASSQVGTKSNQPQHF.

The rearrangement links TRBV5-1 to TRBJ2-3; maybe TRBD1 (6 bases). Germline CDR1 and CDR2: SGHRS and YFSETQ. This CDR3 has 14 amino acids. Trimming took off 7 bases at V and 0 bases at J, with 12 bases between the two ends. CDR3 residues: CASRTVPSTDTQYF. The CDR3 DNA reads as TGCGCCAGCCGGACAGTCCCTAGCACAGATACGCAGTATTTT.

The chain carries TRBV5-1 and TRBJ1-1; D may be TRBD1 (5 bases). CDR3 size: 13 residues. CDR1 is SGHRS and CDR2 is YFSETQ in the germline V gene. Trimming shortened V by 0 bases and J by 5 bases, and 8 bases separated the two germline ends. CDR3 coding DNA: TGCGCCAGCAGCTTGGACCGGACAACTGAAGCTTTCTTT. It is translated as CASSLDRTTEAFF.

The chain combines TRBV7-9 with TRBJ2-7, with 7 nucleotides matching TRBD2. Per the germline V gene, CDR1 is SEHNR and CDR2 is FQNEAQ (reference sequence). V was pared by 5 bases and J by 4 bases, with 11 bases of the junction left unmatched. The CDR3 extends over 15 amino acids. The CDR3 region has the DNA TGTGCCAGCAGCCGTCGATGGCGGGAGAGTTACGAGCAGTACTTC. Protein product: CASSRRWRESYEQYF.

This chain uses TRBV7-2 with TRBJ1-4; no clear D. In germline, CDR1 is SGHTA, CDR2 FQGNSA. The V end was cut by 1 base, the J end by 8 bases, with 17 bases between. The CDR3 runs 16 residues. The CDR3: CASSLGGFGLGEKLFF. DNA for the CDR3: TGTGCCAGCAGCTTAGGAGGATTCGGACTGGGGGAAAAACTGTTTTTT.

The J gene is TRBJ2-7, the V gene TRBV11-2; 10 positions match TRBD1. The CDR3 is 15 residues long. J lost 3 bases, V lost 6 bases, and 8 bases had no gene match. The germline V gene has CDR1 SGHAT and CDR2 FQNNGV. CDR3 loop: CASSSGTGAGYEQYF. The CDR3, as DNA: TGTGCCAGCAGTTCCGGGACAGGGGCGGGCTACGAGCAGTACTTC.

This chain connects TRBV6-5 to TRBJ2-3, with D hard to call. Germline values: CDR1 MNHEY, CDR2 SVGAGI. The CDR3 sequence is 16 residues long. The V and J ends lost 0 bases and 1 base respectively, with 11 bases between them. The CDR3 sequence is CASSYSLDLGTDTQYF. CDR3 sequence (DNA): TGTGCCAGCAGTTACTCCCTAGATCTTGGCACAGATACGCAGTATTTT.

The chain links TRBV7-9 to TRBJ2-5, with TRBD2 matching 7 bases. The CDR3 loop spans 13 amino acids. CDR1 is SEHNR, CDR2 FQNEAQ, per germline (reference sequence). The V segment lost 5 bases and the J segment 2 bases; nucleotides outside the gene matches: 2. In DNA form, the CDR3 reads TGTGCCAGCAGCCCTAGCGGACAAGAGACCCAGTACTTC. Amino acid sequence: CASSPSGQETQYF.

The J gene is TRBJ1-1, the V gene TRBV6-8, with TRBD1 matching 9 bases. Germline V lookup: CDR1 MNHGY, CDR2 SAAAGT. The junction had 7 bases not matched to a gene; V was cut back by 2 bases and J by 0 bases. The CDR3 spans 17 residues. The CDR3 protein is CASSYLRDRDMNTEAFF. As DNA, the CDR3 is TGTGCCAGCAGTTACCTCCGGGACAGGGACATGAACACTGAAGCTTTCTTT.

The CDR3 reads CASSQAPSGSQETQYF. The CDR3 DNA reads as TGCGCCAGCAGCCAAGCCCCTAGCGGGAGTCAAGAGACCCAGTACTTC. The V gene is TRBV4-1, the J gene TRBJ2-5; 10 bases agree with TRBD2. The CDR3 has 16 residues. CDR1 and CDR2 from the germline V gene are MGHRA and YSYEKL. J lost 2 bases, V lost 1 base, and 4 bases had no gene match.

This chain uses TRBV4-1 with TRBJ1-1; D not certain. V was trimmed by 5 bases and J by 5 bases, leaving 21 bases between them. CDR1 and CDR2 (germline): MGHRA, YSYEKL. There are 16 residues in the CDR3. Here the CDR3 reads CASSKGDTAGYTEAFF. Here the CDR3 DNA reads TGCGCCAGCAGCAAGGGCGATACGGCGGGGTATACTGAAGCTTTCTTT.

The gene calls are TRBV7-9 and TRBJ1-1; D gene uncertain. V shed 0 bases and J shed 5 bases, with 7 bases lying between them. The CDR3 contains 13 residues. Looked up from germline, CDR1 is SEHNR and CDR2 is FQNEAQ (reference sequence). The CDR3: CASSLAAETEAFF. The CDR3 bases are TGTGCCAGCAGCTTAGCCGCAGAAACTGAAGCTTTCTTT.

CDR3 nucleotides: TGTGCCAGCAGCGCCGGGACAGGGCCCTACAATGAGCAGTTCTTC. Residues: CASSAGTGPYNEQFF. The chain employs TRBV7-9 and TRBJ2-1, with 9 bases fitting TRBD1. Germline loops: CDR1 SEHNR, CDR2 FQNEAQ (reference sequence). The V and J ends lost 5 bases and 2 bases, in that order; junction bases with no gene match: 4. The CDR3 spans 15 residues.

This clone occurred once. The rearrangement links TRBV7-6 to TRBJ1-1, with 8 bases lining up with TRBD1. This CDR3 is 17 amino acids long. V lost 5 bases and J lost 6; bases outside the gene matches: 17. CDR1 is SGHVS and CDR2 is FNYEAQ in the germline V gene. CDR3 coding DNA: TGTGCCAGCAGCCAACACACCATACAGACAGGGGTACCTGAAGCTTTCTTT. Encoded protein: CASSQHTIQTGVPEAFF.

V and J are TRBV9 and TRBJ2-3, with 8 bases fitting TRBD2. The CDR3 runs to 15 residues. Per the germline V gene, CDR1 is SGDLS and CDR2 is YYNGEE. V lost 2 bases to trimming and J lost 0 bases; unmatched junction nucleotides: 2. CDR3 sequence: CASSVGTSSTDTQYF. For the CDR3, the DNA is TGTGCCAGCAGCGTTGGGACTAGTAGCACAGATACGCAGTATTTT.

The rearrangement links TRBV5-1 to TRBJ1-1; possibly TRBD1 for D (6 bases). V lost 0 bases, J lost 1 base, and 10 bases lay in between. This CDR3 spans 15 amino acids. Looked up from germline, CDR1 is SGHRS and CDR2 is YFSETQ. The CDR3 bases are TGCGCCAGCAGCTTGGGCGGGGGCCAGAACACTGAAGCTTTCTTT. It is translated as CASSLGGGQNTEAFF. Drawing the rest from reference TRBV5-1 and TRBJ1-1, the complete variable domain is KAGVTQTPRYLIKTRGQQVTLSCSPISGHRSVSWYQQTPGQGLQFLFEYFSETQRNKGNFPGRFSGRQFSNSRSEMNVSTLELGDSALYLCASSLGGGQNTEAFFGQGTRLTVV.

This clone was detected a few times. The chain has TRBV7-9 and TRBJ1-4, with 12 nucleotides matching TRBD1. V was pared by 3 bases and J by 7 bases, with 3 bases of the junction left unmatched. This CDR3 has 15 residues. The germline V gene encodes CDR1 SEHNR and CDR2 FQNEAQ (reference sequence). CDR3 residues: CASSFRDRGREKLFF. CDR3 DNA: TGTGCCAGCAGCTTCCGGGACAGGGGGCGTGAAAAACTGTTTTTT.